Detailed here is one T cell receptor beta chain. In the study's own analysis: Quantification of nucleated cells was approximated via reference gene primer amplification. Generated by immunoSEQ multiplex PCR, the TCRdb table keeps only in-frame clones and is missing some. V, J and clone size are taken as reported in that table, and D and trimming were inferred from the DNA itself. Among about 480,000 clones listed, around 89% were seen once. The sample comes from a study of blood T cell repertoires in COVID-19. Study background: T cells, B-cell-depleted T cells, or PBMCs supplied cDNA or gDNA.

Germline CDR1 is MNHNS and CDR2 is SASEGT. With 0 bases clipped from V and 6 bases from J, the junction kept 9 bases outside the gene matches. This CDR3 is built from 17 residues. The chain is built from TRBV6-1 and TRBJ2-7, with TRBD1 matching over 12 bases. This TCR derives from a woman aged 35 to 49 who had recovered from COVID-19. The sample taken for sequencing was PBMCs or T cells enriched from blood (not recorded which). CDR3 bases: TGTGCCAGCAGTGAAGCGCGAGGGACAGGGGGCAGGGGCGAGCAGTACTTC. Its protein is CASSEARGTGGRGEQYF.